The clone carrying this TCR beta chain was seen a few times. Its antigen is as yet unknown. With V trimmed by 5 bases and J by 7 bases, 6 bases remained unmatched. Germline V gene lookup returns CDR1 MNHNS and CDR2 SASEGT. The CDR3 loop spans 14 amino acids. This entry comes from a study of T cells in Graves' hyperthyroidism and ophthalmopathy. General study findings and limits: Blood shared most expanded thyroid clonotypes above 0.001.

Stable Graves' hyperthyroidism meant no ophthalmopathy progression within 18 months. From RNA transcripts, TCR beta CDR3 regions were amplified. HTBI primers were employed in a first-round RT-PCR of the TCR CDR3. One entry per CDR3 protein results from TCRdb running MiXCR on the multiplex PCR reads. The table lists nearly 110,000 distinct CDR3 sequences, 15% to 20% of them singletons. Sequencing was performed on blood. The clonotype was recovered from a woman between 45 and 60 years old with Graves' hyperthyroidism. The chain carries TRBV6-1 and TRBJ1-4; 8 bases map to TRBD1. The CDR3 protein is CASSPQGESEKLFF. CDR3 bases: TGTGCCAGCAGTCCACAGGGGGAGAGTGAAAAACTGTTTTTT.